The 13 T cell receptor beta chains presented below share a single source sample, sequenced in a study of blood T cell repertoires in COVID-19. TCRdb keeps only in-frame clones here, not all; method: immunoSEQ multiplex PCR. Of around 200,000 clones listed, approximately 90% were seen once; the top ten hold approximately 0.77%. The specimen sequenced was PBMCs or T cells enriched from blood (not recorded which). Receptor source: a woman under 30 who had recovered from COVID-19.

The V gene is TRBV5-1, the J gene TRBJ1-5; 11 bases map to TRBD1. CDR3 size: 15 residues. J lost 4 bases, V lost 4 bases, and 4 bases had no gene match. CDR1 is SGHRS, CDR2 YFSETQ, per germline. The CDR3 DNA reads as TGCGCCAGCAGCCCCGGGACAGGGGGGAATCAGCCCCAGCATTTT. Translating gives CASSPGTGGNQPQHF.

V gene TRBV28 combines with J gene TRBJ2-1; 14 bases are a match to TRBD2. Germline-derived CDR1 and CDR2 are MDHEN and SYDVKM. CDR3 size: 15 residues. J gave up 10 bases and V 7 bases, and 9 bases lay outside the gene matches. This chain's CDR3 is CASIGGLAGEVEQFF. The CDR3 DNA reads as TGTGCCAGCATAGGGGGACTAGCGGGAGAGGTAGAGCAGTTCTTC.

V usage is TRBV7-2 and J usage is TRBJ2-5; 8 bases are shared with TRBD2. Looked up from germline, CDR1 is SGHTA and CDR2 is FQGNSA. Trimming removed 5 bases from V and 5 bases from J; junction bases left unmatched: 10. The CDR3 loop spans 15 amino acids. CDR3 in DNA: TGTGCCAGCAGCCCCACGGGGGGGGCTATGGAGACCCAGTACTTC. Translating gives CASSPTGGAMETQYF. Full variable domain (missing parts from reference TRBV7-2 and TRBJ2-5): GAGVSQSPSNKVTEKGKDVELRCDPISGHTALYWYRQSLGQGLEFLIYFQGNSAPDKSGLPSDRFSAERTGGSVSTLTIQRTQQEDSAVYLCASSPTGGAMETQYFGPGTRLLVL.

V gene TRBV7-8 combines with J gene TRBJ2-3; TRBD1 matches 8 bases. CDR3 length: 16 residues. Looked up from germline, CDR1 is SGHVS and CDR2 is FQNEAQ. V was clipped by 2 bases and J by 3 bases; unmatched bases: 7. The CDR3 coding sequence is TGTGCCAGCAGCTTAAGACAGGGGATTGGGACAGATACGCAGTATTTT. This translates into CASSLRQGIGTDTQYF.

A note on this clone: Germline is not matched at one junction end, which may reflect a read error. The CDR3 protein is CASSLEGTSFNEQFF. The CDR3 nucleotides are TGTGCCAGCAGTTTAGAGGGGACTAGCTTCAATGAGCAGTTCTTC. The rearrangement links TRBV13 to TRBJ2-1, with TRBD2 identical over 9 bases. The germline CDR1 and CDR2 sequences are PRHDT and FYEKMQ (reference sequence). CDR3 length equals 15 residues. Variable domain in full (rest from reference TRBV13 and TRBJ2-1): AAGVIQSPRHLIKEKRETATLKCYPIPRHDTVYWYQQGPGQDPQFLISFYEKMQSDKGSIPDRFSAQQFSDYHSELNMSSLELGDSALYFCASSLEGTSFNEQFFGPGTRLTVL.

This clone was detected once. The rearrangement joins TRBV5-1 to TRBJ2-2, with 7 bases identical to TRBD2. Germline V lookup: CDR1 SGHRS, CDR2 YFSETQ. With V trimmed by 0 bases and J by 4 bases, 9 bases remained unmatched. CDR3 size: 17 residues. The CDR3 DNA follows: TGCGCCAGCAGCTTGGGAGTGCTAGCGGACATCACCGGGGAGCTGTTTTTT. Encoded protein: CASSLGVLADITGELFF.

This clone has only one observation. The V call is TRBV12-3 or TRBV12-4, the J call TRBJ2-1; 9 bases fit TRBD2. The CDR3 loop spans 13 amino acids. The ends lost 5 bases at V and 6 bases at J; junction bases unmatched: 2. The CDR3 region has the DNA TGTGCCAGCAGTGATAGCGGGAGCAATGAGCAGTTCTTC. Translation: CASSDSGSNEQFF.

The chain recombines TRBV11-2 with TRBJ2-1, with TRBD2 matching over 8 bases. With V trimmed by 6 bases and J by 12 bases, 1 base remained unmatched. Germline V CDR1 and CDR2: SGHAT, FQNNGV. CDR3 size: 10 residues. The CDR3 DNA reads as TGTGCCAGCAGAGCGGGAGTGCAGTTCTTC. Residues: CASRAGVQFF. The variable domain in full, with the rest retrieved from reference TRBV11-2 and TRBJ2-1, is EAGVAQSPRYKIIEKRQSVAFWCNPISGHATLYWYQQILGQGPKLLIQFQNNGVVDDSQLPKDRFSAERLKGVDSTLKIQPAKLEDSAVYLCASRAGVQFFGPGTRLTVL.

This chain connects TRBV28 to TRBJ2-5; 12 bases match TRBD1. The CDR3 extends over 15 amino acids. The V gene end was trimmed by 5 bases and the J gene end by 4 bases; junction bases not matched to a gene: 5. Germline V gene data show CDR1 as MDHEN and CDR2 as SYDVKM. The CDR3 reads CASSPGTGGAETQYF. CDR3 DNA: TGTGCCAGCAGTCCCGGGACAGGGGGCGCAGAGACCCAGTACTTC.

The chain recombines TRBV7-9 with TRBJ1-3; D uncertain. Trimming took off 5 bases at V and 4 bases at J, with 21 bases between the two ends. This CDR3 has 17 residues. From germline, CDR1 is SEHNR and CDR2 FQNEAQ (reference sequence). The CDR3 DNA follows: TGTGCCAGCAGCCCGGCGGTGGTGACCGCGGGAGGAAACACCATATATTTT. This sequence encodes CASSPAVVTAGGNTIYF. Variable domain in full (rest from reference TRBV7-9 and TRBJ1-3): DTGVSQNPRHKITKRGQNVTFRCDPISEHNRLYWYRQTLGQGPEFLTYFQNEAQLEKSRLLSDRFSAERPKGSFSTLEIQRTEQGDSAMYLCASSPAVVTAGGNTIYFGEGSWLTVV.

V is TRBV12-3 or TRBV12-4 and J is TRBJ2-2; D is uncertain. The CDR3 contains 10 residues. Trimming pared 6 bases from V and 8 bases from J, leaving 4 bases between. The CDR3 here is CASREGELFF. CDR3 nucleotide sequence: TGTGCCAGCAGGGAGGGGGAGCTGTTTTTT.

The rearrangement links TRBV12-5 to TRBJ2-7; TRBD2 might be the D (5 bases). CDR1 and CDR2 from the germline V gene are LGHNT and FRNRAP. The germline V and J ends were trimmed by 2 bases and 2 bases, with 13 bases remaining between them. The CDR3 runs 15 residues. CDR3 bases: TGTGCTAGTGGTTTGTCGGGCGGGCTCACCTACGAGCAGTACTTC. It encodes CASGLSGGLTYEQYF.

The chain employs TRBV6-5 and TRBJ2-7, with TRBD1 matching 9 bases. There are 12 residues in the CDR3. V trimming: 8 bases; J trimming: 4 bases; junction bases outside the gene matches: 3. The germline gives CDR1 MNHEY, CDR2 SVGAGI. The CDR3 DNA is TGTGCCAGCGGGACAGGGTATTACGAGCAGTACTTC. Translating gives CASGTGYYEQYF.